The 23 T cell receptor beta chains below all came from one sample that was sequenced in a study of PD-1 blockade in classical Hodgkin lymphoma. No patient escaped relapse after autologous stem cell transplantation, and brentuximab vedotin exposure varied. Using immunoSEQ multiplex PCR, the repertoire was profiled, and TCRdb retains in-frame clones only, with some absent. The top ten clones hold 45% to 60% of a sample with some 4,000 clones, less than 80% of them seen once. The sequences come from peripheral blood mononuclear cells (PBMCs), collected at baseline. All receptors derive from a human donor with classical Hodgkin lymphoma.

This clone showed up just a few times. This chain joins TRBV4-1 and TRBJ2-5; TRBD2 is a possible D gene (6 bases). V lost 2 bases and J 5 bases, leaving 15 bases between the germline ends. Germline lookup yields CDR1 MGHRA and CDR2 YSYEKL. This CDR3 is built from 15 residues. The CDR3 loop is CASSQTEAGFETQYF. In nucleotides, the CDR3 is TGCGCCAGCAGCCAAACAGAAGCGGGTTTCGAGACCCAGTACTTC.

The rearrangement uses TRBV7-8 and TRBJ2-7, with D tentatively TRBD1 (5 bases). There are 13 residues in the CDR3. The V end was cut by 1 base, the J end by 7 bases, with 11 bases between. Germline V gene data show CDR1 as SGHVS and CDR2 as FQNEAQ. CDR3: CASSLGGAKEQYF. The CDR3 nucleotides read TGTGCCAGCAGCTTAGGGGGCGCTAAAGAGCAGTACTTC.

The chain uses TRBV6-5 and TRBJ2-7; D gene unclear. The CDR3 length is 14 residues. V lost 0 bases and J lost 0, with 6 bases in between. Germline V CDR1 and CDR2: MNHEY, SVGAGI. The CDR3: CASSYSQISYEQYF. The CDR3 coding sequence is TGTGCCAGCAGTTACTCCCAGATCTCCTACGAGCAGTACTTC.

The J gene is TRBJ2-1, the V gene TRBV5-6; D not resolved. This CDR3 has 12 residues. Trimming pared 4 bases from V and 5 bases from J, leaving 7 bases between. Germline V gene data show CDR1 as SGHDT and CDR2 as YYEEEE. CDR3 loop: CASSPTDNEQFF. The DNA for the CDR3 is TGTGCCAGCAGCCCGACTGACAATGAGCAGTTCTTC.

This clone turned up a few times. This chain links TRBV5-4 with TRBJ2-5; the match to TRBD1 covers 8 bases. This CDR3 region has 14 residues. Trimming at V came to 4 bases and at J to 3 bases, leaving 5 bases not matched to a gene. Germline V gene data show CDR1 as SGHNT and CDR2 as YYREEE (reference sequence). CDR3 nucleotide sequence: TGTGCCAGCAGCGGAATGGACAGGGAAGAGACCCAGTACTTC. Amino acid sequence: CASSGMDREETQYF.

The chain links TRBV9 to TRBJ1-1, with D possibly matching TRBD1 (5 bases). The CDR3 runs to 14 residues. CDR1 SGDLS and CDR2 YYNGEE come from the germline V gene. Trimming removed 0 bases at V and 3 bases at J, with 9 bases between. The CDR3: CASSVGGTHTEAFF. The CDR3 DNA follows: TGTGCCAGCAGCGTAGGAGGGACCCACACTGAAGCTTTCTTT.

By share, this clone counts as medium-sized. J is TRBJ2-2 and V is TRBV13; D may be TRBD1 (5 bases). V lost 0 bases and J lost 8, with 16 bases in between. The V gene's germline CDR1 is PRHDT and CDR2 FYEKMQ (reference sequence). This CDR3 is built from 16 residues. The CDR3 sequence: CASSLGEKGPRGELFF. The CDR3, as DNA: TGTGCCAGCAGCTTAGGCGAGAAGGGGCCGAGAGGGGAGCTGTTTTTT.

Here the CDR3 DNA reads TGTGCCAGCAGCTCAGGACTAGCGGGAGCCTCCGGGGAGCTGTTTTTT. Its protein product is CASSSGLAGASGELFF. The V gene is TRBV5-4, the J gene TRBJ2-2, with 13 positions matching TRBD2. CDR1 and CDR2 from the germline V gene are SGHNT and YYREEE (reference sequence). CDR3 length: 16 amino acids. The V segment lost 3 bases and the J segment 6 bases; nucleotides outside the gene matches: 5.

A single count supports this clone. The V call is TRBV7-3, the J call TRBJ2-2; TRBD1 might be the D (5 bases). V was shortened by 1 base and J by 6 bases, with 12 bases between the two germline ends. CDR1 and CDR2 (germline): SGHTA, FQGTGA. This CDR3 has 15 amino acids. CDR3 coding DNA: TGTGCCAGCAGCTTAAGGGGCCCAGACGCCGGGGAGCTGTTTTTT. As protein: CASSLRGPDAGELFF.

The chain combines TRBV19 with TRBJ2-3; 8 bases fit TRBD1. Germline V CDR1 and CDR2: LNHDA, SQIVND (reference sequence). J gave up 1 base and V 8 bases, and 5 bases lay outside the gene matches. This CDR3 has 14 residues. The CDR3 DNA reads as TGTGCCAGTCACTCGGGACAGGGCACAGATACGCAGTATTTT. Its protein product is CASHSGQGTDTQYF.

Worth noting for this clone: Sequence at one end of the junction differs from germline and may be a read error. This chain uses TRBV5-6 with TRBJ2-7; D gene unclear. Germline lookup yields CDR1 SGHDT and CDR2 YYEEEE. The CDR3 runs 15 residues. The CDR3: CASSLTRIPPYGQYF. The CDR3 nucleotides read TGTGCCAGCAGCCTGACAAGAATCCCCCCCTACGGGCAGTACTTC.

This clone was recorded once. The chain couples TRBV7-9 to TRBJ2-1, with 8 nucleotides matching TRBD2. Germline assignment: CDR1 SEHNR and CDR2 FQNEAQ (reference sequence). Trimming removed 5 bases from V and 0 bases from J; junction bases left unmatched: 6. CDR3 length: 16 amino acids. In DNA, the CDR3 is TGTGCCAGCAGCGGCCAGGCGGGGGGCTCCTACAATGAGCAGTTCTTC. The encoded protein is CASSGQAGGSYNEQFF.

The chain joins TRBV18 to TRBJ1-1; TRBD1 aligns across 9 bases. There are 15 residues in the CDR3. Per the germline V gene, CDR1 is KGHSH and CDR2 is LQKENI. V dropped 3 bases and J dropped 1; count of bases not matched to a gene: 3. The CDR3 loop reads CASSPRTGANTEAFF. As DNA, the CDR3 is TGTGCCAGCTCACCTAGGACAGGGGCGAACACTGAAGCTTTCTTT. The whole variable domain, remainder taken from reference TRBV18 and TRBJ1-1, is NAGVMQNPRHLVRRRGQEARLRCSPMKGHSHVYWYRQLPEEGLKFMVYLQKENIIDESGMPKERFSAEFPKEGPSILRIQQVVRGDSAAYFCASSPRTGANTEAFFGQGTRLTVV.

This chain connects TRBV5-1 to TRBJ1-1; D remains ambiguous. Germline V gene sequence: CDR1 SGHRS, CDR2 YFSETQ. The CDR3 has 12 residues. Trimming left V 4 bases short and J 8 bases short, with 12 bases between. CDR3 residues: CASSLDGFEAFF. The CDR3 DNA is TGCGCCAGCAGCCTCGACGGGTTCGAAGCTTTCTTT.

The chain recombines TRBV15 with TRBJ1-3; D not resolved. V was trimmed by 6 bases and J by 0 bases, leaving 9 bases between them. The germline V gene encodes CDR1 LNHNV and CDR2 YYDKDF (reference sequence). The CDR3 sequence is 14 residues long. CDR3 sequence (DNA): TGTGCCACCAGTACAGCGTTCTCTGGAAACACCATATATTTT. As protein: CATSTAFSGNTIYF.

This sequence joins TRBV7-8 and TRBJ2-7; 9 bases agree with TRBD1. After removal of 3 bases from V and 3 bases from J, the junction contained 9 bases not matched to a gene. This CDR3 spans 16 amino acids. CDR1 is SGHVS and CDR2 is FQNEAQ in the germline V gene. CDR3: CASSFPGQGKLYEQYF. DNA for the CDR3: TGTGCCAGCAGCTTCCCGGGACAGGGAAAACTCTACGAGCAGTACTTC.

The chain couples TRBV28 to TRBJ2-1, with 7 nucleotides matching TRBD2. Germline-derived CDR1 and CDR2 are MDHEN and SYDVKM. The CDR3 is 13 residues long. The J segment lost 6 bases and the V segment lost 3 bases, leaving 2 bases of the junction unmatched. The CDR3 sequence: CASSFGTINEQFF. As DNA, the CDR3 is TGTGCCAGCAGTTTCGGGACTATCAATGAGCAGTTCTTC. The variable domain in full, completed from reference TRBV28 and TRBJ2-1, reads DVKVTQSSRYLVKRTGEKVFLECVQDMDHENMFWYRQDPGLGLRLIYFSYDVKMKEKGDIPEGYSVSREKKERFSLILESASTNQTSMYLCASSFGTINEQFFGPGTRLTVL.

The chain couples TRBV29-1 to TRBJ1-1; perhaps TRBD1 as D (5 bases). The germline V gene has CDR1 SQVTM and CDR2 ANQGSEA. CDR3 length: 13 amino acids. V gave up 3 bases and J gave up 1 base, with 9 bases separating them. CDR3 loop: CSVDLGGNTEAFF. The CDR3 DNA follows: TGCAGCGTTGATCTCGGGGGGAACACTGAAGCTTTCTTT.

The CDR3 bases are TGTGCCAGCAAGGACAGGGTCTACGAGCAGTACTTC. Its protein product is CASKDRVYEQYF. This rearrangement joins TRBV28 to TRBJ2-7; 8 nucleotides agree with TRBD1. The CDR3 sequence is 12 residues long. Per germline, CDR1 MDHEN and CDR2 SYDVKM. V shed 7 bases, J shed 3 bases, and the junction held 2 bases outside the gene matches.

This CDR3 reads CASSLGTGGQNYGYTF. Written as DNA, the CDR3 is TGTGCCAGCAGCCTAGGGACAGGTGGGCAGAACTATGGCTACACCTTC. The chain has TRBV9 and TRBJ1-2, with 8 bases lining up with TRBD1. The ends lost 4 bases at V and 2 bases at J; junction bases unmatched: 10. The CDR3 runs to 16 residues. The germline V gene encodes CDR1 SGDLS and CDR2 YYNGEE. Using reference TRBV9 and TRBJ1-2 for the parts outside the CDR3, the full variable domain is DSGVTQTPKHLITATGQRVTLRCSPRSGDLSVYWYQQSLDQGLQFLIQYYNGEERAKGNILERFSAQQFPDLHSELNLSSLELGDSALYFCASSLGTGGQNYGYTFGSGTRLTVV.

Worth noting for this clone: This likely stems from a read error, as it lies one base from a far larger clone. The V and J genes are TRBV29-1 and TRBJ2-1, with 8 nucleotides matching TRBD2. This CDR3 is 12 amino acids long. After removal of 0 bases from V and 16 bases from J, the junction contained 8 bases not matched to a gene. The germline gives CDR1 SQVTM, CDR2 ANQGSEA. CDR3 loop: CSVEEVAGSNFF. CDR3 DNA: TGCAGCGTTGAAGAGGTAGCGGGGAGTAATTTCTTC.

CDR3 sequence reads: CASSYKGGYGANVLTF. The CDR3 DNA is TGTGCCAGCAGTTACAAGGGGGGTTATGGGGCCAACGTCCTGACTTTC. The V gene is TRBV6-5, the J gene TRBJ2-6; D possibly uses TRBD1 or TRBD2 (6 bases each). Per the germline V gene, CDR1 is MNHEY and CDR2 is SVGAGI. This CDR3 has 16 residues. V was shortened by 2 bases and J by 3 bases, with 11 bases between the two germline ends.

This clone was picked up a small number of times. This chain uses TRBV19 with TRBJ2-1, with 12 bases that match TRBD2. CDR3 length: 17 amino acids. Germline CDR1 is LNHDA and CDR2 is SQIVND (reference sequence). The V gene end was trimmed by 0 bases and the J gene end by 8 bases; junction bases not matched to a gene: 8. CDR3 coding DNA: TGTGCCAGTAGTATAGACTCCCTAGCGGGAGGGCCTCATGAGCAGTTCTTC. This sequence encodes CASSIDSLAGGPHEQFF.